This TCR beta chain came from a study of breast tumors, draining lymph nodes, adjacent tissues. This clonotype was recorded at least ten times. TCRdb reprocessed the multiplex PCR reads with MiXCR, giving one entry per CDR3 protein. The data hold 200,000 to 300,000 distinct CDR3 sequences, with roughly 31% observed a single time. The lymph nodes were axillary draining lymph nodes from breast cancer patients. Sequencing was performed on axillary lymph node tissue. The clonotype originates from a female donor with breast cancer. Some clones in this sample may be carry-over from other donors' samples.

The CDR3: CASSLVSGAYNRNEQFF. CDR3 in DNA: TGTGCCAGCAGCTTAGTATCAGGGGCCTACAACCGTAATGAGCAGTTCTTC. The chain employs TRBV11-2 and TRBJ2-1, with D tentatively TRBD1 (6 bases). The CDR3 extends over 17 amino acids. The V and J ends lost 1 base and 7 bases respectively, with 20 bases between them. The germline gives CDR1 SGHAT, CDR2 FQNNGV.